These 10 T cell receptor beta chains came from one sample sequenced in a study of blood T cells in healthy people across ages. Using a J-beta primer mix together with a sample-barcoded 5' primer, a second PCR was run for about 6 to 11 cycles. MiXCR, applied by TCRdb to the 5' RACE reads, yields one record per CDR3 protein. The sample has roughly 640,000 distinct CDR3 sequences; approximately 30% are singletons. The specimen sequenced was blood. These receptors were taken from a woman older than 75 in good health.

This clonotype occurred many times. The chain has TRBV20-1 and TRBJ2-5, with 7 positions matching TRBD1. V trimming: 3 bases; J trimming: 5 bases; junction bases outside the gene matches: 12. The CDR3 totals 15 residues. Germline V gene data show CDR1 as DFQATT and CDR2 as SNEGSKA (reference sequence). CDR3 in DNA: TGCAGTGCTAGCCCACAGGGACAGAGAGTGGAGACCCAGTACTTC. Translating gives CSASPQGQRVETQYF.

As for this clonotype: This may arise from a read error, as a much more abundant clone is one base away. The gene calls are TRBV4-1 and TRBJ2-5; D may match TRBD1 or TRBD2 (5 bases each). Germline V gene lookup returns CDR1 MGHRA and CDR2 YSYEKL. There are 12 residues in the CDR3. The CDR3: CACSQGEETQYF. In DNA, the CDR3 is TGCGCCTGCAGCCAAGGGGAGGAGACCCAGTACTTC.

This chain joins TRBV20-1 and TRBJ2-7, with D hard to call. CDR3 length equals 14 residues. Germline CDR1 is DFQATT and CDR2 is SNEGSKA (reference sequence). Trimming left V 0 bases short and J 6 bases short, with 15 bases between. This CDR3 is CSARESGGRSEQYF. The CDR3 DNA is TGCAGTGCTAGAGAATCCGGTGGTCGTAGCGAGCAGTACTTC.

This clonotype was found many times. The rearrangement uses TRBV20-1 and TRBJ2-3, with 7 bases matching TRBD2. The CDR3 is 16 amino acids. CDR1 is DFQATT, CDR2 SNEGSKA, per germline (reference sequence). The ends lost 6 bases at V and 4 bases at J; junction bases unmatched: 16. The CDR3 loop reads CSAPEGRRLAADTQYF. The CDR3 DNA follows: TGCAGTGCCCCGGAGGGGCGTCGGCTAGCGGCAGATACGCAGTATTTT.

This clonotype was observed a handful of times. The chain joins TRBV7-9 to TRBJ1-1, with a possible D match to TRBD1 (5 bases). Germline V gene sequence: CDR1 SEHNR, CDR2 FQNEAQ (reference sequence). V lost 8 bases to trimming and J lost 4 bases, with 11 bases between them. CDR3 length: 12 amino acids. CDR3 in DNA: TGTGCCAGCCAGTCCGGGGGCACTGAAGCTTTCTTT. It specifies CASQSGGTEAFF.

This clonotype came up a few times. The chain employs TRBV6-2 or TRBV6-3 and TRBJ2-1; 9 bases are shared with TRBD2. CDR1 MNHEY and CDR2 SVGEGT come from the germline V gene. The trim removed 2 bases at V and 7 bases at J, leaving 15 bases unmatched. The length of the CDR3 is 18 residues. CDR3 nucleotides: TGTGCCAGCAGTTACATTTCCCGCGGGGGGGCGGGTATGAATGAGCAGTTCTTC. Encoded protein: CASSYISRGGAGMNEQFF.

This clonotype was detected only once. Given a much more abundant clone one base away, this may be a read error. The chain has TRBV3-1 and TRBJ2-7; D unclear. The CDR3 sequence is 12 residues long. In germline, CDR1 is LGHDT, CDR2 YNNKEL (reference sequence). The CDR3 sequence is CASSEDPNEQYF. The DNA for the CDR3 is TGTGCCAGCAGCGAAGATCCCAATGAGCAGTACTTC.

Notes on this clonotype: A much larger clone is a single base away; this may be a read error. J is TRBJ2-6 and V is TRBV3-1; D call uncertain. The CDR3 has 14 residues. Per the germline V gene, CDR1 is LGHDT and CDR2 is YNNKEL (reference sequence). Trimming shortened V by 5 bases and J by 4 bases, and 9 bases separated the two germline ends. The CDR3 DNA sequence: TGTGCCAGCAGCTCTTCTTGGGGGGCCAACGTCCTGACTTTC. The encoded protein is CASSSSWGANVLTF.

The rearrangement joins TRBV20-1 to TRBJ2-7; D gene uncertain. CDR1 is DFQATT, CDR2 SNEGSKA, per germline (reference sequence). The CDR3 is 13 amino acids. Trimming removed 1 base at V and 2 bases at J, with 9 bases between. The CDR3: CSARVVHPYEQYF. In DNA form, the CDR3 reads TGCAGTGCTAGAGTGGTCCATCCCTACGAGCAGTACTTC.

This clonotype was observed many times. One base away lies a much larger clone, so this may be a sequencing read error. The rearrangement uses TRBV7-3 and TRBJ2-1; D remains unclear. The J call may be wrong; the DNA end is better matched by TRBJ2-7. Germline lookup yields CDR1 SGHTA and CDR2 FQGTGA. The CDR3 extends over 15 amino acids. The CDR3 loop reads CASSPASSSYNEQYF. In DNA form, the CDR3 reads TGTGCCAGCTCCCCGGCCTCGAGCTCCTACAATGAGCAGTACTTC.